The 32 T cell receptor beta chains below come from one sample, sequenced in a study of response to subunit inactivated influenza vaccine. MiXCR, applied by TCRdb to the RT-PCR reads, yields one record per CDR3 protein. The data show about 780,000 distinct CDR3 sequences, around 18% seen once. The starting material was PBMCs from blood, obtained roughly 5 days after vaccination. Receptor source: a man aged 45-60 years who received an inactivated influenza vaccine.

V and J are TRBV20-1 and TRBJ1-2, with a tentative D call TRBD1 (5 bases). This CDR3 is 12 amino acids long. Trimming left V 6 bases short and J 2 bases short, with 10 bases between. Germline V gives CDR1 DFQATT, CDR2 SNEGSKA (reference sequence). The CDR3 loop reads CSAWDGNYGYTF. For the CDR3, the DNA is TGCAGTGCCTGGGACGGGAACTATGGCTACACCTTC.

The chain combines TRBV20-1 with TRBJ2-7; D is unclear. Germline V lookup: CDR1 DFQATT, CDR2 SNEGSKA (reference sequence). This CDR3 contains 12 residues. V lost 3 bases and J 3 bases, leaving 9 bases between the germline ends. The CDR3 loop reads CSASAFDYEQYF. The DNA of the CDR3 is TGCAGTGCTAGCGCGTTCGACTACGAGCAGTACTTC.

This clonotype was counted between two and nine times. This chain links TRBV5-1 with TRBJ1-1, with a weak D call TRBD1 (6 bases). The germline V and J ends were trimmed by 4 bases and 1 base, with 14 bases remaining between them. The CDR3 totals 15 residues. The germline V gene has CDR1 SGHRS and CDR2 YFSETQ. Written as DNA, the CDR3 is TGCGCCAGCAGCCTGACTGACAGGCCGAACACTGAAGCTTTCTTT. Translation: CASSLTDRPNTEAFF.

This clonotype was counted only a few times. The chain uses TRBV10-3 and TRBJ2-2; the match to TRBD2 covers 8 bases. The germline CDR1 and CDR2 sequences are ENHRY and SYGVKD. The CDR3 is 16 residues long. J lost 5 bases, V lost 0 bases, and 5 bases had no gene match. The CDR3 here is CAISESGGGRTGELFF. In DNA form, the CDR3 reads TGTGCCATCAGTGAGTCCGGGGGGGGCCGAACCGGGGAGCTGTTTTTT.

This sequence joins TRBV4-3 and TRBJ1-4; TRBD1 agrees at 9 bases. The CDR3 is made up of 16 amino acids. V was clipped by 0 bases and J by 7 bases; unmatched bases: 6. Germline V gene sequence: CDR1 LGHNA, CDR2 YSLEER. CDR3 in amino acids: CASSQEGQGLFEKLFF. The DNA of the CDR3 is TGCGCCAGCAGCCAAGAGGGACAGGGACTTTTTGAAAAACTGTTTTTT.

This clonotype was found a few times. The chain is built from TRBV5-1 and TRBJ2-2; D may be TRBD1 (6 bases). This CDR3 has 17 amino acids. Germline CDR1 SGHRS, CDR2 YFSETQ. With 1 base removed from V and 5 bases from J, the gap between germline ends came to 18 bases. The CDR3 coding sequence is TGCGCCAGCAGCTTGACACTACAGGGTCGTGAGACCGGGGAGCTGTTTTTT. Translating gives CASSLTLQGRETGELFF.

This clonotype has a single count. The J gene is TRBJ2-5, the V gene TRBV29-1, with D possibly TRBD2 on 5 matching bases. This CDR3 region has 13 residues. The germline V gene encodes CDR1 SQVTM and CDR2 ANQGSEA. V lost 4 bases and J 4 bases, leaving 13 bases between the germline ends. CDR3 bases: TGCAGCGTTGTACGGCGGGTTAGAGAGACCCAGTACTTC. Its translation is CSVVRRVRETQYF. Full variable domain (remainder filled in from reference TRBV29-1 and TRBJ2-5): SAVISQKPSRDICQRGTSLTIQCQVDSQVTMMFWYRQQPGQSLTLIATANQGSEATYESGFVIDKFPISRPNLTFSTLTVSNMSPEDSSIYLCSVVRRVRETQYFGPGTRLLVL.

This chain connects TRBV4-2 to TRBJ1-5; tentatively, D is TRBD1 (6 bases). The CDR3 is made up of 15 amino acids. Germline V CDR1 and CDR2: LGHNA, YNFKEQ. V was shortened by 0 bases and J by 3 bases, with 9 bases between the two germline ends. In DNA form, the CDR3 reads TGTGCCAGCAGCCAAGATGGACAGTTCAATCAGCCCCAGCATTTT. It encodes CASSQDGQFNQPQHF.

This clonotype was picked up a small number of times. The chain combines TRBV24-1 with TRBJ2-7; 14 bases match TRBD2. This CDR3 has 18 residues. Germline CDR1 and CDR2: KGHDR and SFDVKD. With V trimmed by 2 bases and J by 5 bases, 10 bases remained unmatched. CDR3: CATSDYPGLAGVVNEQYF. The CDR3 DNA reads as TGTGCCACCAGTGATTACCCGGGACTAGCGGGAGTGGTCAACGAGCAGTACTTC.

In its sample, this clonotype was seen a few times. The V call is TRBV12-3 or TRBV12-4, the J call TRBJ1-5, with D perhaps matching TRBD1 (5 bases). Deletions cut 3 bases from V and 7 bases from J, with 13 bases between. The CDR3 is 14 amino acids. The CDR3 loop reads CASSFLAGGQPQHF. The CDR3 DNA follows: TGTGCCAGCAGTTTTTTAGCCGGGGGACAGCCCCAGCATTTT.

In regard to this clonotype: The junction departs from germline at one end; a sequencing error may be responsible. The chain links TRBV7-2 to TRBJ2-1, with D possibly being TRBD1 (5 bases). The germline V gene encodes CDR1 SGHTA and CDR2 FQGNSA. The CDR3 sequence is 13 residues long. The CDR3 protein is CASSFGRVYEQIF. The CDR3, as DNA: TGTGCCAGCAGCTTCGGCAGGGTCTATGAGCAGATCTTC.

This clonotype was seen a few times. The CDR3: CASSTGTGYQPQHF. DNA for the CDR3: TGTGCCAGCAGCACCGGGACAGGCTATCAGCCCCAGCATTTT. J is TRBJ1-5 and V is TRBV5-5; TRBD1 agrees at 8 bases. Germline lookup yields CDR1 SGHKS and CDR2 YYEKEE (reference sequence). V trimming: 4 bases; J trimming: 5 bases; junction bases outside the gene matches: 5. The CDR3 is 14 residues long.

This rearrangement joins TRBV18 to TRBJ2-1; D gene ambiguous. The germline V gene has CDR1 KGHSH and CDR2 LQKENI. Trimming pared 4 bases from V and 1 base from J, leaving 14 bases between. The CDR3 is made up of 16 amino acids. CDR3 coding DNA: TGTGCCAGCTCACGTGGCTGGACCGAATCCTACAATGAGCAGTTCTTC. It encodes CASSRGWTESYNEQFF.

This clonotype was seen more than once but under ten times. The chain links TRBV5-1 to TRBJ2-7; D perhaps matches TRBD1 (6 bases). V was shortened by 0 bases and J by 2 bases, with 9 bases between the two germline ends. Germline values: CDR1 SGHRS, CDR2 YFSETQ. The CDR3 runs 14 residues. For the CDR3, the DNA is TGCGCCAGCAGCTTGGGGGGGCTCCCCTACGAGCAGTACTTC. The encoded protein is CASSLGGLPYEQYF.

The V gene is TRBV10-3, the J gene TRBJ1-5, with D possibly TRBD1 on 5 matching bases. CDR3 length: 13 amino acids. Germline CDR1 reads ENHRY; CDR2 reads SYGVKD. The V end was cut by 9 bases, the J end by 2 bases, with 11 bases between. The CDR3 loop reads CAMGGDGNQPQHF. The CDR3 DNA sequence: TGTGCCATGGGGGGGGACGGCAATCAGCCCCAGCATTTT.

The V and J genes are TRBV24-1 and TRBJ2-2; tentatively, D is TRBD1 (6 bases). Looked up from germline, CDR1 is KGHDR and CDR2 is SFDVKD. This CDR3 has 16 residues. The V gene lost 3 bases and the J gene lost 2 bases, with 12 bases spanning the gap. CDR3 in DNA: TGTGCCACCAGTGATCGGACAGCCAGCAACACCGGGGAGCTGTTTTTT. Protein: CATSDRTASNTGELFF.

This chain joins TRBV5-5 and TRBJ1-6; 7 bases match TRBD1. The CDR3 extends over 14 amino acids. V dropped 7 bases and J dropped 5; count of bases not matched to a gene: 6. CDR1 and CDR2 (germline): SGHKS, YYEKEE (reference sequence). CDR3 sequence (DNA): TGTGCCAGCCGGGCCGGGACAGATAATTCACCCCTCCACTTT. Translating gives CASRAGTDNSPLHF.

V gene TRBV18 combines with J gene TRBJ2-3; 12 nucleotides line up with TRBD2. The germline gives CDR1 KGHSH, CDR2 LQKENI. The junction had 5 bases not matched to a gene; V was cut back by 2 bases and J by 2 bases. CDR3 size: 17 residues. The CDR3 DNA reads as TGTGCCAGCTCACCAACTAGCGGGAGGACTCCCACAGATACGCAGTATTTT. Translating gives CASSPTSGRTPTDTQYF.

Ten or more counts support this clonotype. The CDR3 nucleotides read TGCAGTGCTAGAGCCGGGACTAGCGGGAGAAATGAGCAGTTCTTC. Translating gives CSARAGTSGRNEQFF. The rearrangement uses TRBV20-1 and TRBJ2-1, with 14 bases fitting TRBD2. Per germline, CDR1 DFQATT and CDR2 SNEGSKA (reference sequence). The V segment lost 1 base and the J segment 7 bases; nucleotides outside the gene matches: 3. The CDR3 is made up of 15 amino acids.

The chain joins TRBV5-6 to TRBJ1-4; D remains ambiguous. This CDR3 is 16 amino acids long. Germline V gene data show CDR1 as SGHDT and CDR2 as YYEEEE. V was shortened by 4 bases and J by 0 bases, with 13 bases between the two germline ends. CDR3: CASSLGWRATNEKLFF. CDR3 in DNA: TGTGCCAGCAGCCTCGGATGGAGGGCAACTAATGAAAAACTGTTTTTT.

The CDR3 nucleotides are TGTGCCAGCAGCCCCGAGCTGACAAGGAAAAACATTCAGTACTTC. Protein: CASSPELTRKNIQYF. This chain uses TRBV6-2 or TRBV6-3 with TRBJ2-4; D not certain. Deletions cut 6 bases from V and 4 bases from J, with 16 bases between. The germline gives CDR1 MNHEY, CDR2 SVGEGT. CDR3 length equals 15 residues.

The chain is built from TRBV12-3 or TRBV12-4 and TRBJ2-7; 7 nucleotides agree with TRBD2. The CDR3 is 15 residues long. V gave up 0 bases and J gave up 2 bases; unmatched junction bases: 4. The CDR3 protein is CASSLAGGLTYEQYF. The CDR3 coding sequence is TGTGCCAGCAGTTTAGCGGGAGGGCTAACCTACGAGCAGTACTTC.

V usage is TRBV6-1 and J usage is TRBJ2-1; D remains unclear. Looked up from germline, CDR1 is MNHNS and CDR2 is SASEGT. The CDR3 covers 12 residues. Deletions cut 8 bases from V and 4 bases from J, with 9 bases between. The CDR3 reads CASGWAYNEQFF. CDR3 DNA: TGTGCCAGCGGATGGGCGTACAATGAGCAGTTCTTC.

The V call is TRBV7-9, the J call TRBJ2-2; 7 bases agree with TRBD1. After removal of 2 bases from V and 4 bases from J, the junction contained 10 bases not matched to a gene. Germline CDR1 reads SEHNR; CDR2 reads FQNEAQ (reference sequence). The length of the CDR3 is 17 residues. The chain's CDR3 is CASSLRPTGAFTGELFF. In DNA, the CDR3 is TGTGCCAGCAGCTTACGGCCCACAGGGGCGTTCACCGGGGAGCTGTTTTTT.

This sequence joins TRBV4-2 and TRBJ1-5; weak D call: TRBD1 (5 bases). Germline V CDR1 and CDR2: LGHNA, YNFKEQ. The V end was cut by 5 bases, the J end by 2 bases, with 13 bases between. The CDR3 spans 15 residues. Here the CDR3 reads CASSSRAGGNQPQHF. The DNA of the CDR3 is TGTGCCAGCAGCAGCCGGGCGGGGGGCAATCAGCCCCAGCATTTT.

This clonotype was observed a handful of times. The CDR3 bases are TGCGCCAGCAGCTTATGGACAACTCAAGAGACCCAGTACTTC. It is translated as CASSLWTTQETQYF. The chain couples TRBV5-1 to TRBJ2-5; possible D gene TRBD1, 5 bases. The CDR3 extends over 14 amino acids. V was pared by 2 bases and J by 2 bases, with 10 bases between. CDR1 and CDR2 from the germline V gene are SGHRS and YFSETQ. The full variable domain, rest sourced from reference TRBV5-1 and TRBJ2-5, is KAGVTQTPRYLIKTRGQQVTLSCSPISGHRSVSWYQQTPGQGLQFLFEYFSETQRNKGNFPGRFSGRQFSNSRSEMNVSTLELGDSALYLCASSLWTTQETQYFGPGTRLLVL.

The sample holds many counts of this clonotype. The chain links TRBV20-1 to TRBJ2-3, with 12 bases identical to TRBD2. This CDR3 comprises 16 residues. V shed 1 base, J shed 4 bases, and the junction held 6 bases outside the gene matches. Looked up from germline, CDR1 is DFQATT and CDR2 is SNEGSKA (reference sequence). CDR3 sequence: CSARGLTSGGSDTQYF. CDR3 DNA sequence: TGCAGTGCTAGAGGCCTAACTAGCGGGGGGTCAGATACGCAGTATTTT.

This clonotype was found a few times. J is TRBJ2-1 and V is TRBV5-1; TRBD1 agrees at 9 bases. The CDR3 length is 15 residues. The V gene's germline CDR1 is SGHRS and CDR2 YFSETQ. V lost 4 bases to trimming and J lost 4 bases; unmatched junction nucleotides: 6. For the CDR3, the DNA is TGCGCCAGCAGCCGGGACAGGGTTATTTACAATGAGCAGTTCTTC. It codes for CASSRDRVIYNEQFF. Full variable domain (outside the CDR3, taken from reference TRBV5-1 and TRBJ2-1): KAGVTQTPRYLIKTRGQQVTLSCSPISGHRSVSWYQQTPGQGLQFLFEYFSETQRNKGNFPGRFSGRQFSNSRSEMNVSTLELGDSALYLCASSRDRVIYNEQFFGPGTRLTVL.

This clonotype was seen only a few times. This chain connects TRBV9 to TRBJ2-2; D possibly corresponds to TRBD2 (5 bases). The CDR3 has 14 residues. Germline loops: CDR1 SGDLS, CDR2 YYNGEE. V was trimmed by 4 bases and J by 4 bases, leaving 11 bases between them. The CDR3 DNA follows: TGTGCCAGCAGCCCGAGGCGGGCCACCGGGGAGCTGTTTTTT. It specifies CASSPRRATGELFF.

This clonotype was observed a few times. The chain joins TRBV12-3 or TRBV12-4 to TRBJ2-3, with a weak D call TRBD2 (7 bases). The CDR3 spans 14 residues. Trimming left V 8 bases short and J 3 bases short, with 15 bases between. The CDR3: CASVARGGTDTQYF. The CDR3 nucleotides read TGTGCCAGCGTGGCAAGGGGGGGGACAGATACGCAGTATTTT.

The CDR3 region is CSARDPTVIEQFF. The CDR3 DNA reads as TGCAGTGCTAGAGACCCGACTGTTATAGAGCAGTTCTTC. The chain is built from TRBV20-1 and TRBJ2-1; D call uncertain. CDR3 length: 13 amino acids. Trimming shortened V by 0 bases and J by 10 bases, and 13 bases separated the two germline ends. CDR1 and CDR2 (germline): DFQATT, SNEGSKA (reference sequence).

This clonotype was found a few times. The chain employs TRBV3-1 and TRBJ2-1; 16 nucleotides agree with TRBD2. The CDR3 sequence is 22 residues long. V was pared by 4 bases and J by 7 bases, with 22 bases of the junction left unmatched. The germline V gene has CDR1 LGHDT and CDR2 YNNKEL (reference sequence). The CDR3 DNA follows: TGTGCCAGCAGCCCGGGACTAGCGGGAGGGATTAAGGGGACGTTAACTTATAATGAGCAGTTCTTC. It codes for CASSPGLAGGIKGTLTYNEQFF.